A selection of T cell receptor beta chains follows, all from one sample in a study of blood T cell repertoires in COVID-19. The data were produced by immunoSEQ multiplex PCR, yet TCRdb's version contains in-frame clones alone and is incomplete. The data contain 150,000 to 200,000 clones, 70% to 90% of them singletons. The specimen was peripheral blood. These receptors originate from a man in his late teens or twenties who had recovered from COVID-19. Each CDR3 is given with its conserved first and last residue. The D gene is left open where the match is weak.

V,D,J,CDR3,DNA
TRBV5-1,.,TRBJ2-6,CASSLAPAVSGANVLTF,TGCGCCAGCAGCTTGGCCCCGGCGGTCTCTGGGGCCAACGTCCTGACTTTC
TRBV6-6,TRBD1,TRBJ2-7,CASKTDRGIYEQYF,TGTGCCTCTAAAACGGACAGGGGTATCTACGAGCAGTACTTC
TRBV6-2/TRBV6-3,TRBD1,TRBJ2-5,CASSYGTGIGETQYF,TGTGCCAGCAGTTATGGGACAGGGATAGGAGAGACCCAGTACTTC
TRBV11-3,TRBD2,TRBJ2-5,CASSLGKSGTPQGAQYF,TGTGCCAGCAGCTTAGGGAAGAGCGGGACCCCGCAAGGGGCCCAGTACTTC
TRBV28,.,TRBJ1-2,CASRPESLRDYGYTF,TGTGCCAGCAGGCCCGAGTCCCTACGAGACTATGGCTACACCTTC
TRBV19,.,TRBJ1-6,CASSIDGQGSYNSPLHF,TGTGCCAGTAGTATCGACGGACAAGGCTCCTATAATTCACCCCTCCACTTT
TRBV28,TRBD2,TRBJ2-3,CASFGRISTDTQYF,TGTGCCAGCTTCGGGAGGATAAGCACAGATACGCAGTATTTT
TRBV9,TRBD1,TRBJ2-3,CASSTFTGADTQYF,TGTGCCAGCAGCACCTTCACAGGGGCAGATACGCAGTATTTT
TRBV7-2,.,TRBJ1-4,CASSVRLREKLFF,TGTGCCAGCAGCGTAAGGTTGAGGGAAAAACTGTTTTTT
TRBV5-4,.,TRBJ2-2,CASSLPTTNTGELFF,TGTGCCAGCAGCTTGCCGACAACCAACACCGGGGAGCTGTTTTTT
TRBV4-1,TRBD2,TRBJ2-2,CASSQNSGNDTGELFF,TGCGCCAGCAGCCAGAATAGCGGGAACGACACCGGGGAGCTGTTTTTT
TRBV6-5,TRBD1,TRBJ2-7,CASRGQGFPYEQYF,TGTGCCAGCAGAGGACAGGGGTTCCCCTACGAGCAGTACTTC
TRBV25-1,.,TRBJ1-1,CASSEHRNTEAFF,TGTGCCAGCAGTGAACACAGGAACACTGAAGCTTTCTTT
TRBV9,.,TRBJ1-1,CASSVGEGSFTEAFF,TGTGCCAGCAGCGTAGGTGAGGGATCCTTCACTGAAGCTTTCTTT
TRBV2,TRBD1,TRBJ2-5,CASSQTGTGTETQYF,TGTGCCAGCAGTCAGACCGGGACAGGGACAGAGACCCAGTACTTC
TRBV4-2,TRBD2,TRBJ2-7,CASSQVAGRDHEQYF,TGTGCCAGCAGCCAAGTGGCAGGGAGGGACCACGAGCAGTACTTC
TRBV6-2/TRBV6-3,TRBD2,TRBJ2-5,CASSYPLPTSGRGGQETQYF,TGTGCCAGCAGTTACCCCCTGCCGACTAGCGGGAGAGGAGGGCAAGAGACCCAGTACTTC
TRBV7-2,TRBD1,TRBJ1-5,CASSSDREYGQPQHF,TGTGCCAGCAGCTCAGACAGGGAGTACGGTCAGCCCCAGCATTTT
TRBV7-9,.,TRBJ2-7,CASSSLRESYEQYF,TGTGCCAGCAGCTCCTTGCGGGAATCCTACGAGCAGTACTTC
TRBV9,.,TRBJ1-1,CASSGQVSGTEAFF,TGTGCCAGCAGCGGACAGGTCTCGGGCACTGAAGCTTTCTTT
TRBV15,TRBD2,TRBJ2-1,CATSWGTSYEQFF,TGTGCCACCAGCTGGGGGACTAGCTATGAGCAGTTCTTC
TRBV27,.,TRBJ1-1,CASSSQAALNTEAFF,TGTGCCAGCAGTTCACAAGCGGCCTTGAACACTGAAGCTTTCTTT
TRBV7-2,.,TRBJ2-7,CASSLWTESYEQYF,TGTGCCAGCAGCCTTTGGACAGAGTCCTACGAGCAGTACTTC
TRBV30,.,TRBJ1-3,CAWSPPIGNTIYF,TGTGCCTGGAGTCCCCCTATCGGAAACACCATATATTTT
TRBV5-6,.,TRBJ1-5,CASSLWRSSNQPQHF,TGTGCCAGCAGCTTGTGGCGGTCTAGCAATCAGCCCCAGCATTTT
TRBV28,.,TRBJ2-1,CASSLGGGDEQFF,TGTGCCAGCAGTTTGGGAGGGGGAGATGAGCAGTTCTTC
TRBV27,.,TRBJ1-1,CASSLTGRNTEAFF,TGTGCCAGCAGTCTGACAGGACGGAACACTGAAGCTTTCTTT
TRBV27,.,TRBJ1-1,CASSFRGYGTEAFF,TGTGCCAGCAGTTTTAGGGGATATGGTACTGAAGCTTTCTTT